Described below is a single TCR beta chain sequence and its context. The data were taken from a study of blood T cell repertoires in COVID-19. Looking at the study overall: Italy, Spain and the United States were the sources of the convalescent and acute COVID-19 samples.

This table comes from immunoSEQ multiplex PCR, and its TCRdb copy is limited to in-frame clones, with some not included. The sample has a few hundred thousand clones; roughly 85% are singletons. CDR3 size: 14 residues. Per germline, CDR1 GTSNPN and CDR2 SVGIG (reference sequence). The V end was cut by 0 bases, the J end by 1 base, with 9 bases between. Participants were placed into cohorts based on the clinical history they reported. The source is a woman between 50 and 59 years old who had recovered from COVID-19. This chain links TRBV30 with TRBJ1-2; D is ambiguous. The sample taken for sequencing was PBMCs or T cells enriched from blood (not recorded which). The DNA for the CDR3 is TGTGCCTGGAGTGTACTCCAGGTTAACTATGGCTACACCTTC. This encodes CAWSVLQVNYGYTF.